These T cell receptor beta chains were read from a single sample in a study of T and B cells in COVID-19 patients. TCRdb reanalysed the multiplex PCR reads using MiXCR and keeps one entry per CDR3 protein. The data hold over 7,500 distinct CDR3 sequences, with about 28% observed a single time. Sequencing was done on a sample of blood. The source of these receptors is a human donor with active COVID-19. Each CDR3 is given with its conserved first and last residue. The D gene is left open where the match is weak. A clone size is listed for some rows: how often the clone was seen (once, few, many), or a class if it is expanded.

TGTGCCAGCAGGCCTGGACAGGGCGGAGGCAATCAGCCCCAGCATTTT,CASRPGQGGGNQPQHF,TRBD1,medium-sized,TRBJ1-5,TRBV6-5
TGTGCCAGTAGCCCCCACCGGGACAGCCAAGAGACCCAGTACTTC,CASSPHRDSQETQYF,TRBD1,medium-sized,TRBJ2-5,TRBV19
TGTGCCAGCAACCCGGGGCTCGGTCAGCCCCAGCATTTT,CASNPGLGQPQHF,NA,NA,TRBJ1-5,TRBV6-5
TGTGCCAGTCGGGGGTTGCCCGGAAACACCATATATTTT,CASRGLPGNTIYF,NA,few,TRBJ1-3,TRBV19
TGTGCCACCAGCAGAGATATGGGGTACGGAAACACCATATATTTT,CATSRDMGYGNTIYF,NA,medium-sized,TRBJ1-3,TRBV15
TGCAGTGCTAGTCGGACTGTGAACACTGAAGCTTTCTTT,CSASRTVNTEAFF,NA,NA,TRBJ1-1,TRBV20-1
TGTGCCAGCAGCTTGGCCCGGGGCTCGGGGGAGCTGTTTTTT,CASSLARGSGELFF,NA,once,TRBJ2-2,TRBV5-4
TGTGCCAGCAGCCCAAACCGACAGGCCAGGGGAGATACGCAGTATTTT,CASSPNRQARGDTQYF,NA,few,TRBJ2-3,TRBV11-2
TGTGCCAGCAGTTTATTACCCCGGGGAAAAGAGACCCAGTACTTC,CASSLLPRGKETQYF,NA,few,TRBJ2-5,TRBV27
TGCAGTGTCCGGGGACAGGGCACCGGGGAGCTGTTTTTT,CSVRGQGTGELFF,TRBD1,few,TRBJ2-2,TRBV20-1
TGTGCCAGCAGGGGGGGGGAAGGAGTCGCAACTAATGAAAAACTGTTTTTT,CASRGGEGVATNEKLFF,NA,few,TRBJ1-4,TRBV6-5
TGTGCCAGCAGGGGCGATGCTAACTATGGCTACACCTTC,CASRGDANYGYTF,NA,few,TRBJ1-2,TRBV6-5
TGTGCCAGCAGCCCCAGACAGGGACTTTTCACTGAAGCTTTCTTT,CASSPRQGLFTEAFF,TRBD1,NA,TRBJ1-1,TRBV7-2
TGTGCCAGCAGCTTAGTCTCGCTGGGGGTTGAGGCCCAGTACTTC,CASSLVSLGVEAQYF,NA,few,TRBJ2-5,TRBV7-9
TGTGCCAGCAGCTTACACTTGCGGGGTATTTACAATGAGCAGTTCTTC,CASSLHLRGIYNEQFF,NA,NA,TRBJ2-1,TRBV11-2
TGTGCCAGCAGCTTAATAGCCGGGACAGGGTCATATGGCTACACCTTC,CASSLIAGTGSYGYTF,TRBD1,NA,TRBJ1-2,TRBV11-2
TGCAGTGCTAGCAGTCAGGGTGGCGAAAAACTGTTTTTT,CSASSQGGEKLFF,NA,NA,TRBJ1-4,TRBV20-1
TGTGCCAGCTCACCACAAAAAGGCTACGAGCAGTACTTC,CASSPQKGYEQYF,NA,medium-sized,TRBJ2-7,TRBV18
TGCAGCGTGACCATCCAGGGGATGTACAATGAGCAGTTCTTC,CSVTIQGMYNEQFF,NA,medium-sized,TRBJ2-1,TRBV29-1
TGTGCCAGCAGCCAAGACCCGGGACAGGGGAATGAAAAACTGTTTTTT,CASSQDPGQGNEKLFF,TRBD1,NA,TRBJ1-4,TRBV14
TGTGCCAGCAGTTTAGAGGGGGCCAGAAACACCATATATTTT,CASSLEGARNTIYF,TRBD1,NA,TRBJ1-3,TRBV12-3/TRBV12-4
TGTGCCAGCTCACCACCCACGACCTCTAGCAATCAGCCCCAGCATTTT,CASSPPTTSSNQPQHF,NA,few,TRBJ1-5,TRBV18
TGTGCCAGCAGTCCAACGACAGGGTCAGGCAATCAGCCCCAGCATTTT,CASSPTTGSGNQPQHF,TRBD1,NA,TRBJ1-5,TRBV6-2/TRBV6-3
TGTGCCAGTAGTGCCGGGACAGGGGGCGGAGAGACCCAGTACTTC,CASSAGTGGGETQYF,TRBD1,NA,TRBJ2-5,TRBV19
TGTGCCAGTACGTACAGGGGGCGCGGCGGGGAGCTGTTTTTT,CASTYRGRGGELFF,TRBD1,medium-sized,TRBJ2-2,TRBV19
TGTGCCAGCAGTTTAGGACGGAAAGAGACCCAGTACTTC,CASSLGRKETQYF,NA,NA,TRBJ2-5,TRBV12-3/TRBV12-4
TGCGCCAGCAGGAGGAATTCGGGGGATACTAACTATGGCTACACCTTC,CASRRNSGDTNYGYTF,NA,few,TRBJ1-2,TRBV5-1
TGTGCCAGCAGCTTGAACAGGCGGAATGAGCAGTTCTTC,CASSLNRRNEQFF,NA,medium-sized,TRBJ2-1,TRBV13
TGTGCCAGTAGTACCGGGACCGCCTTCGGTGACGAGCAGTACTTC,CASSTGTAFGDEQYF,NA,medium-sized,TRBJ2-7,TRBV19
TGTGCCAGCAGCCCGACGACAGGGCCCACCGGGGAGCTGTTTTTT,CASSPTTGPTGELFF,TRBD1,NA,TRBJ2-2,TRBV5-6
TGTGCCATCACACCCGGGGCAGGGGGCTTTACGTTATTGAACACTGAAGCTTTCTTT,CAITPGAGGFTLLNTEAFF,TRBD1,NA,TRBJ1-1,TRBV10-3